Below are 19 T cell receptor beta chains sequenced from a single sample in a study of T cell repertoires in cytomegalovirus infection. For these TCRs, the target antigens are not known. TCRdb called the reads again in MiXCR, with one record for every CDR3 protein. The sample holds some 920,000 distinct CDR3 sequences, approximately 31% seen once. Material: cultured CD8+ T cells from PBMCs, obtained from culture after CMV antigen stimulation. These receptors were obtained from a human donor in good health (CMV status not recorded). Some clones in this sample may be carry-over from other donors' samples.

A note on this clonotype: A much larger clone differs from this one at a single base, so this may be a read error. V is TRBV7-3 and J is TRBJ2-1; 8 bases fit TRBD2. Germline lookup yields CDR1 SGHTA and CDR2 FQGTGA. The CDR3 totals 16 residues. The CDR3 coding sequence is TGTACCAGCAGCTTAATCACGGGGGGGCTTAGAAATGAGCAGTTCTTC. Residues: CTSSLITGGLRNEQFF.

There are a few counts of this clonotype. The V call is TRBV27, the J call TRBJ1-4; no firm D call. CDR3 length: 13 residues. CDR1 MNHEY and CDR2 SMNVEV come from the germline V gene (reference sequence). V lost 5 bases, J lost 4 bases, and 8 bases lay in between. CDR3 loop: CASSPMGNEKLFF. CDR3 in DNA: TGTGCCAGCAGTCCGATGGGTAATGAAAAACTGTTTTTT.

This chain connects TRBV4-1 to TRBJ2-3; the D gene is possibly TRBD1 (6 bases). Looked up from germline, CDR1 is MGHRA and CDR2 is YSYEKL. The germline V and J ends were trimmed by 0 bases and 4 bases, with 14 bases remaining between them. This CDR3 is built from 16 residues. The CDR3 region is CASSQERQGFADTQYF. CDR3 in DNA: TGCGCCAGCAGCCAAGAGAGGCAGGGGTTTGCAGATACGCAGTATTTT.

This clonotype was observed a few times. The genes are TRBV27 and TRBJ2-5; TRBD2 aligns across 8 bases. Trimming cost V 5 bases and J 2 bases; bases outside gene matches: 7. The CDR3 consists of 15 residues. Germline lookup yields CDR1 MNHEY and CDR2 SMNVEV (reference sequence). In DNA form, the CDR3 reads TGTGCCAGCAGTCCCTCTAGCGGGCTACAAGAGACCCAGTACTTC. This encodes CASSPSSGLQETQYF.

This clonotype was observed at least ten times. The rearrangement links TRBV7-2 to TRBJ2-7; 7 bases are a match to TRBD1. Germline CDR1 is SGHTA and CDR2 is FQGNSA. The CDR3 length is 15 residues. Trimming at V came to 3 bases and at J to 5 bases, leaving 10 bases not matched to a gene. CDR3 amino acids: CASSFRQGAPNEQYV. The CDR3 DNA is TGTGCCAGCAGCTTCCGACAGGGAGCTCCCAACGAGCAGTACGTC.

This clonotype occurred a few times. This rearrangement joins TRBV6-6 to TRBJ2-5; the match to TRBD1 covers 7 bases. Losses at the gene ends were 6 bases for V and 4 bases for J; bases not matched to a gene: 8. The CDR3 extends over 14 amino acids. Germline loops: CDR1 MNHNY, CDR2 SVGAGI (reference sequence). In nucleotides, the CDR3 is TGTGCCAGCAGACCCCGACAGGGATTAGAGACCCAGTACTTC. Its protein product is CASRPRQGLETQYF.

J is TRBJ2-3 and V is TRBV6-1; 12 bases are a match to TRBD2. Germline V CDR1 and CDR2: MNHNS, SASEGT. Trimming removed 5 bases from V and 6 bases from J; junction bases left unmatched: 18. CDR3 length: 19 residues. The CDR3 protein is CASSQLVGDLAGGPDTQYF. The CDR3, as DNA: TGTGCCAGCAGTCAACTAGTGGGGGACCTAGCGGGGGGGCCGGATACGCAGTATTTT.

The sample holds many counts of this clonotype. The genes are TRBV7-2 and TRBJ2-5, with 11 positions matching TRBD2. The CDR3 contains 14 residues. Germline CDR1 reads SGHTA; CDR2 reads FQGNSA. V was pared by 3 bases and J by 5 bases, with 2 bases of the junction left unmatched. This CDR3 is CASSLPSGGETQYF. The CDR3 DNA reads TGTGCCAGCAGCTTGCCTAGCGGGGGGGAGACCCAGTACTTC.

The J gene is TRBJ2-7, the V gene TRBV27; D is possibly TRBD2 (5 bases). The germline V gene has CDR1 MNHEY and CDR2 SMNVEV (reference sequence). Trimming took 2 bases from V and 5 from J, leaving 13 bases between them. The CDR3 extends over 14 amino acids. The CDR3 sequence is CASSLRGFINEQYF. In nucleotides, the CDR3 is TGTGCCAGCAGTTTAAGAGGGTTCATCAACGAGCAGTACTTC.

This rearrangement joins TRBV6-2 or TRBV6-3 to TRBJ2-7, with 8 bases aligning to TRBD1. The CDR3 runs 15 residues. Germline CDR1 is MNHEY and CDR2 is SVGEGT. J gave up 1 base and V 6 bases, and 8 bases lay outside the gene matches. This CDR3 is CASRYRGSWSYEQYV. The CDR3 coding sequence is TGTGCCAGCAGATACAGGGGGTCTTGGTCCTACGAGCAGTACGTC.

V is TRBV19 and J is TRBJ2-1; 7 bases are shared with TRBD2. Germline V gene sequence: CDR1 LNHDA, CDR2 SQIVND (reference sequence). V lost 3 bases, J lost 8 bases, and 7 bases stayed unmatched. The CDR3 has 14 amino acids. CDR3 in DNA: TGTGCCAGTAGTATCGTGGCGGGGGTCGATGAGCAGTTCTTC. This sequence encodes CASSIVAGVDEQFF.

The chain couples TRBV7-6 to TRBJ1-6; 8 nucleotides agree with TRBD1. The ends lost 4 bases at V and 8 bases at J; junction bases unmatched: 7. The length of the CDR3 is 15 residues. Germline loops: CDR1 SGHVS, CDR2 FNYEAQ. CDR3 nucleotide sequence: TGTGCCAGCAGCTCCTTTCAGGGGGCGCATTCACCCCTCCACTTT. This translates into CASSSFQGAHSPLHF.

Here the CDR3 DNA reads TGTGCCAGCAGCCCCAAATCCATACAGGGGCAGCGAGAGACCCAGTACTTC. Translation: CASSPKSIQGQRETQYF. The V gene is TRBV7-4, the J gene TRBJ2-5; 7 bases map to TRBD1. This CDR3 has 17 amino acids. The V and J ends lost 5 bases and 4 bases, in that order; junction bases with no gene match: 16. CDR1 and CDR2 (germline): SGHVT, SQSDAQ. Full variable domain (rest looked up from reference TRBV7-4 and TRBJ2-5): GAGVSQSPRYKVAKRGRDVALRCDSISGHVTLYWYRQTLGQGSEVLTYSQSDAQRDKSGRPSGRFSAERPERSVSTLKIQRTEQGDSAVYLCASSPKSIQGQRETQYFGPGTRLLVL.

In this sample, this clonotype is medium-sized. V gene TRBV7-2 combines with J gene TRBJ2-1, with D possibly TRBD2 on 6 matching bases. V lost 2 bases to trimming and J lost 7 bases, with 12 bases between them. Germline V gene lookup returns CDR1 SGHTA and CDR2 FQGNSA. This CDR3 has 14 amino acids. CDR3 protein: CASSLNGAGNEQFF. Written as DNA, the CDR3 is TGTGCCAGCAGCTTAAACGGGGCGGGGAATGAGCAGTTCTTC.

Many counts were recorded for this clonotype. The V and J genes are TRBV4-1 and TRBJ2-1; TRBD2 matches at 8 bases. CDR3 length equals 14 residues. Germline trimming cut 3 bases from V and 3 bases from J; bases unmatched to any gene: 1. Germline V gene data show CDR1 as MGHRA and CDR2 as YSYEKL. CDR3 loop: CASSQGTSYNEQFF. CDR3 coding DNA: TGCGCCAGCAGCCAGGGGACTAGCTACAATGAGCAGTTCTTC.

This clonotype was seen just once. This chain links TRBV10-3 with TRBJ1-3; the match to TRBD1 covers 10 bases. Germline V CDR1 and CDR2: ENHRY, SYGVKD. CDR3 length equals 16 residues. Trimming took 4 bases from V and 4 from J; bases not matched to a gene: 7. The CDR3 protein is CAISVPTGGIGNTIYF. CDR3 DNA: TGTGCCATCAGTGTCCCGACAGGGGGCATAGGAAACACCATATATTTT.

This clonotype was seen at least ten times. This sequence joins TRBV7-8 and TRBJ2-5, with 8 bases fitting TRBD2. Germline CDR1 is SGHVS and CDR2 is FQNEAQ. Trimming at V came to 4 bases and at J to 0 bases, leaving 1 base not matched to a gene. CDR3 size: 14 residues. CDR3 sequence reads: CASSSGGDQETQYF. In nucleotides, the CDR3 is TGTGCCAGCAGCTCGGGGGGGGACCAAGAGACCCAGTACTTC.

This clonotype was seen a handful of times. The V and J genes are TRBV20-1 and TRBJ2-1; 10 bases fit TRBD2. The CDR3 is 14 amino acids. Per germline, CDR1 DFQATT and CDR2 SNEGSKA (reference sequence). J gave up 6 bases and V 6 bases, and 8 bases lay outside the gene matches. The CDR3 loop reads CSARLAGYFNEQFF. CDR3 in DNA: TGCAGTGCAAGACTAGCGGGTTATTTCAATGAGCAGTTCTTC.

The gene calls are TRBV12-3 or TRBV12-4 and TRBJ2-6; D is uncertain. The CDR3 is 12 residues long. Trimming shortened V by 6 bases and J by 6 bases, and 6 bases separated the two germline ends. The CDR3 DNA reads TGTGCCAGCAGCAATAAGGCCAACGTCCTGACTTTC. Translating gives CASSNKANVLTF.